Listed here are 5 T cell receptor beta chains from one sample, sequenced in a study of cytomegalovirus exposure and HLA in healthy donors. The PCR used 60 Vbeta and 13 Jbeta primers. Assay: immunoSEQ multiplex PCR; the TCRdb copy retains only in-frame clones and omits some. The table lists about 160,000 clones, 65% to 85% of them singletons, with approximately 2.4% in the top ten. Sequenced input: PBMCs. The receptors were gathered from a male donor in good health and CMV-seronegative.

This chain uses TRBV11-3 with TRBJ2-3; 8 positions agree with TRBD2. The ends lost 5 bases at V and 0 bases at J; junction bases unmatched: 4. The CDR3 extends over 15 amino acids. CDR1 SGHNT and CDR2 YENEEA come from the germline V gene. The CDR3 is CASSITSGSTDTQYF. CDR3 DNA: TGTGCCAGCAGCATCACTAGCGGCAGCACAGATACGCAGTATTTT.

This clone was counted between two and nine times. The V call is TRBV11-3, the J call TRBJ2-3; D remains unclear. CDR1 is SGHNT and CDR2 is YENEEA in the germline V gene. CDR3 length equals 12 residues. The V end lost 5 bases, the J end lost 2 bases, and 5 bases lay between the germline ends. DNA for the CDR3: TGTGCCAGCAGCATACACACAGATACGCAGTATTTT. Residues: CASSIHTDTQYF.

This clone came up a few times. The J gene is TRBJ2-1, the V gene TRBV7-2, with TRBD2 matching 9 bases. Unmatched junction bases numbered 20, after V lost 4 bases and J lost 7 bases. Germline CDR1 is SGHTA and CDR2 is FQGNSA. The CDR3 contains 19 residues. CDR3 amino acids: CASSSVRRDPAGGGNEQFF. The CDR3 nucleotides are TGTGCCAGCAGCTCCGTACGCCGGGACCCAGCGGGGGGAGGGAATGAGCAGTTCTTC.

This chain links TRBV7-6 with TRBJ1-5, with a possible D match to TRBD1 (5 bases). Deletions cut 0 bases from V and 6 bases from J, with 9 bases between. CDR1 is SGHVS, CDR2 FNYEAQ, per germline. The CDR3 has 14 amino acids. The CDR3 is CASSLAGVTQPQHF. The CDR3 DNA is TGTGCCAGCAGCTTAGCAGGGGTTACTCAGCCCCAGCATTTT.

CDR3 sequence: CASSRGAGGPGTQYF. CDR3 DNA: TGTGCCAGCAGCAGAGGCGCGGGAGGCCCGGGGACCCAGTACTTC. The rearrangement uses TRBV6-6 and TRBJ2-5; 8 nucleotides agree with TRBD2. The J segment lost 7 bases and the V segment lost 6 bases, leaving 13 bases of the junction unmatched. This CDR3 is 15 amino acids long. In germline, CDR1 is MNHNY, CDR2 SVGAGI (reference sequence).